A single sample is the source of the 26 T cell receptor beta chains below, sequenced in a study of blood T cell repertoires in COVID-19. Profiling relied on immunoSEQ multiplex PCR, and the TCRdb table lists in-frame clones only, not all of them. The profile shows some 120,000 clones, about 85% of them singletons. The sample consisted of peripheral blood. Source of these receptors: a human donor in a cohort sampled during active COVID-19.

This chain joins TRBV5-6 and TRBJ1-5; 8 bases map to TRBD1. V lost 5 bases and J lost 6; bases outside the gene matches: 7. From germline, CDR1 is SGHDT and CDR2 YYEEEE. This CDR3 spans 14 amino acids. This chain's CDR3 is CASSSNRGGQPQHF. The CDR3 coding sequence is TGTGCCAGCAGTTCCAACAGGGGGGGTCAGCCCCAGCATTTT.

This clone was counted a few times. Mismatch with germline at one junction end may stem from a read error. DNA for the CDR3: TGCGCCAGCAGCCAGGGGACTGCGGGGGGGCAGTCCTTC. Translated: CASSQGTAGGQSF. The chain is built from TRBV4-3 and TRBJ1-2; D is perhaps TRBD1 (6 bases). Germline CDR1 and CDR2: LGHNA and YSLEER. The CDR3 contains 13 residues.

The V gene is TRBV19, the J gene TRBJ2-1; the D is unclear. CDR3 length: 12 residues. V was cut by 6 bases and J by 4 bases, with 7 bases left in between. Germline V lookup: CDR1 LNHDA, CDR2 SQIVND (reference sequence). The CDR3 region is CASSYVYNEQFF. Written as DNA, the CDR3 is TGTGCCAGTAGCTACGTATACAATGAGCAGTTCTTC.

The V and J genes are TRBV6-6 and TRBJ1-4; D unclear. The V end was cut by 5 bases, the J end by 10 bases, with 14 bases between. The CDR3 consists of 13 residues. The germline gives CDR1 MNHNY, CDR2 SVGAGI (reference sequence). CDR3 in amino acids: CASSVEITRKLFF. The CDR3 DNA follows: TGTGCCAGCAGTGTCGAGATTACGCGAAAACTGTTTTTT.

The chain carries TRBV27 and TRBJ2-1; 9 bases are a match to TRBD2. CDR3 length: 13 residues. Germline assignment: CDR1 MNHEY and CDR2 SMNVEV (reference sequence). V lost 11 bases, J lost 4 bases, and 6 bases stayed unmatched. The CDR3 nucleotides read TGTGCCTCGAAGCGGGGGGTGTACAATGAGCAGTTCTTC. It codes for CASKRGVYNEQFF.

CDR3 amino acids: CSGGHLNTGELFF. In nucleotides, the CDR3 is TGCAGCGGAGGGCACTTGAACACCGGGGAGCTGTTTTTT. The chain uses TRBV29-1 and TRBJ2-2, with D possibly TRBD2 on 5 matching bases. Looked up from germline, CDR1 is SQVTM and CDR2 is ANQGSEA. The CDR3 totals 13 residues. The germline V and J ends were trimmed by 7 bases and 1 base, with 10 bases remaining between them.

V is TRBV19 and J is TRBJ1-1; D gene ambiguous. Germline CDR1 is LNHDA and CDR2 is SQIVND (reference sequence). This CDR3 comprises 16 residues. V lost 5 bases and J lost 0, with 16 bases in between. The CDR3 DNA follows: TGTGCCAGTAGTCCCCAAACCACATACATGAACACTGAAGCTTTCTTT. This translates into CASSPQTTYMNTEAFF. The complete variable domain, with remaining parts taken from reference TRBV19 and TRBJ1-1, reads DGGITQSPKYLFRKEGQNVTLSCEQNLNHDAMYWYRQDPGQGLRLIYYSQIVNDFQKGDIAEGYSVSREKKESFPLTVTSAQKNPTAFYLCASSPQTTYMNTEAFFGQGTRLTVV.

V is TRBV19 and J is TRBJ2-1; D might be TRBD1 (6 bases). Germline CDR1 reads LNHDA; CDR2 reads SQIVND (reference sequence). The ends were cut back, 4 bases at V and 7 bases at J, with 17 bases in the middle. The CDR3 has 15 residues. The CDR3 reads CASSNWTAGANEQFF. DNA for the CDR3: TGTGCCAGTAGTAACTGGACAGCCGGCGCGAATGAGCAGTTCTTC. Looking up the rest from reference TRBV19 and TRBJ2-1 gives the full variable domain: DGGITQSPKYLFRKEGQNVTLSCEQNLNHDAMYWYRQDPGQGLRLIYYSQIVNDFQKGDIAEGYSVSREKKESFPLTVTSAQKNPTAFYLCASSNWTAGANEQFFGPGTRLTVL.

This rearrangement joins TRBV2 to TRBJ1-2, with 7 bases lining up with TRBD1. There are 14 residues in the CDR3. After removal of 4 bases from V and 3 bases from J, the junction contained 5 bases not matched to a gene. CDR1 and CDR2 from the germline V gene are SNHLY and FYNNEI. The CDR3 spells CASSGVRGDYGYTF. CDR3 in DNA: TGTGCCAGCAGTGGGGTCAGGGGGGACTATGGCTACACCTTC.

The CDR3 loop is CASSFGGASYNEQFF. In nucleotides, the CDR3 is TGTGCCAGCAGTTTCGGGGGGGCCTCCTACAATGAGCAGTTCTTC. The rearrangement uses TRBV28 and TRBJ2-1; TRBD2 matches at 8 bases. CDR3 length: 15 amino acids. The V gene end was trimmed by 3 bases and the J gene end by 0 bases; junction bases not matched to a gene: 1. Germline V CDR1 and CDR2: MDHEN, SYDVKM.

The chain has TRBV29-1 and TRBJ2-5, with D perhaps TRBD2 (5 bases). CDR3 length: 13 amino acids. The V gene lost 7 bases and the J gene lost 2 bases, with 14 bases spanning the gap. The germline CDR1 and CDR2 sequences are SQVTM and ANQGSEA. CDR3 protein: CSAPPPGQETQYF. CDR3 nucleotide sequence: TGCAGCGCTCCACCCCCGGGACAAGAGACCCAGTACTTC.

This chain uses TRBV15 with TRBJ1-1; D remains unclear. V was shortened by 8 bases and J by 1 base, with 8 bases between the two germline ends. The CDR3 runs to 12 residues. CDR1 and CDR2 from the germline V gene are LNHNV and YYDKDF (reference sequence). CDR3 nucleotide sequence: TGTGCCACCGCTAGGCAGAACACTGAAGCTTTCTTT. This translates into CATARQNTEAFF.

This chain uses TRBV6-2 or TRBV6-3 with TRBJ1-1, with no clear D. Deletions cut 0 bases from V and 1 base from J, with 12 bases between. CDR3 length: 16 amino acids. Germline CDR1 reads MNHEY; CDR2 reads SVGEGT. CDR3: CASSYSLGVQNTEAFF. CDR3 DNA: TGTGCCAGCAGTTACTCTCTCGGGGTCCAGAACACTGAAGCTTTCTTT.

V gene TRBV6-5 combines with J gene TRBJ1-1; D gene ambiguous. Germline V gene sequence: CDR1 MNHEY, CDR2 SVGAGI. This CDR3 region has 15 residues. The V gene lost 8 bases and the J gene lost 0 bases, with 16 bases spanning the gap. The CDR3 region has the DNA TGTGCCAGCCTAAAGGGAGGGAACATGAACACTGAAGCTTTCTTT. Its translation is CASLKGGNMNTEAFF.

The chain employs TRBV9 and TRBJ1-1; the D is unclear. The CDR3 loop spans 14 amino acids. Germline V CDR1 and CDR2: SGDLS, YYNGEE. V lost 0 bases and J lost 7, with 13 bases in between. For the CDR3, the DNA is TGTGCCAGCAGCGTAGACTTCGGGAATAGTGAAGCTTTCTTT. Translated: CASSVDFGNSEAFF.

This rearrangement joins TRBV12-1 to TRBJ1-1; no DNA check was done on the table's D call, TRBD1. TRBV12-1 is marked as a pseudogene. The CDR3 contains 15 residues. The CDR3 sequence is CASSFGTGLNTEAFF. Here the CDR3 DNA reads TGTGCCAGCAGCTTTGGGACAGGGTTGAACACTGAAGCTTTCTTT.

This clone turned up a few times. The chain combines TRBV7-9 with TRBJ1-2, with TRBD1 matching 8 bases. V trimming: 4 bases; J trimming: 7 bases; junction bases outside the gene matches: 2. Germline CDR1 SEHNR, CDR2 FQNEAQ (reference sequence). The CDR3 consists of 12 residues. This CDR3 is CASSWTGPGYTF. The CDR3 nucleotides read TGTGCCAGCAGCTGGACAGGGCCTGGCTACACCTTC. The variable domain in full, completed from reference TRBV7-9 and TRBJ1-2, reads DTGVSQNPRHKITKRGQNVTFRCDPISEHNRLYWYRQTLGQGPEFLTYFQNEAQLEKSRLLSDRFSAERPKGSFSTLEIQRTEQGDSAMYLCASSWTGPGYTFGSGTRLTVV.

The rearrangement uses TRBV10-3 and TRBJ1-3; D call uncertain. Germline V gives CDR1 ENHRY, CDR2 SYGVKD. The V end lost 7 bases, the J end lost 0 bases, and 13 bases lay between the germline ends. The CDR3 has 15 residues. CDR3 sequence reads: CAIKGGSSSGNTIYF. The CDR3 DNA reads TGTGCCATCAAAGGCGGTTCGAGCTCTGGAAACACCATATATTTT.

This chain connects TRBV12-5 to TRBJ1-5; D may be TRBD1 (6 bases). This CDR3 has 14 amino acids. Trimming shortened V by 1 base and J by 4 bases, and 8 bases separated the two germline ends. The germline V gene encodes CDR1 LGHNT and CDR2 FRNRAP. The CDR3 here is CASGLGTENQPQHF. As DNA, the CDR3 is TGTGCTAGTGGTTTGGGGACAGAGAATCAGCCCCAGCATTTT. Full variable domain (outside the CDR3, taken from reference TRBV12-5 and TRBJ1-5): DARVTQTPRHKVTEMGQEVTMRCQPILGHNTVFWYRQTMMQGLELLAYFRNRAPLDDSGMPKDRFSAEMPDATLATLKIQPSEPRDSAVYFCASGLGTENQPQHFGDGTRLSIL.

The rearrangement links TRBV2 to TRBJ2-2; 8 bases are shared with TRBD2. The germline CDR1 and CDR2 sequences are SNHLY and FYNNEI. The CDR3 is 15 amino acids. The V segment lost 5 bases and the J segment 6 bases; nucleotides outside the gene matches: 8. CDR3 sequence reads: CASSREGIGAGELFF. The DNA of the CDR3 is TGTGCCAGCAGTCGGGAGGGGATAGGGGCCGGGGAGCTGTTTTTT.

The chain uses TRBV7-6 and TRBJ2-7, with 7 bases lining up with TRBD1. The CDR3 is 15 amino acids. CDR1 is SGHVS, CDR2 FNYEAQ, per germline. V shed 5 bases, J shed 0 bases, and the junction held 7 bases outside the gene matches. The CDR3: CASSRTGEGSYEQYF. The CDR3 coding sequence is TGTGCCAGCAGCCGTACAGGGGAAGGCTCCTACGAGCAGTACTTC. Drawing the rest from reference TRBV7-6 and TRBJ2-7, the complete variable domain is GAGVSQSPRYKVTKRGQDVALRCDPISGHVSLYWYRQALGQGPEFLTYFNYEAQQDKSGLPNDRFSAERPEGSISTLTIQRTEQRDSAMYRCASSRTGEGSYEQYFGPGTRLTVT.

The V and J genes are TRBV5-6 and TRBJ1-1; no definite D call. Per the germline V gene, CDR1 is SGHDT and CDR2 is YYEEEE. The V end was cut by 4 bases, the J end by 0 bases, with 10 bases between. The CDR3 contains 14 residues. The CDR3 DNA follows: TGTGCCAGCAGCCTGGCCGTCCTGAACACTGAAGCTTTCTTT. It encodes CASSLAVLNTEAFF.

This chain joins TRBV18 and TRBJ1-5; TRBD1 aligns across 8 bases. The J segment lost 6 bases and the V segment lost 6 bases, leaving 7 bases of the junction unmatched. Germline CDR1 KGHSH, CDR2 LQKENI. The CDR3 has 14 amino acids. The DNA for the CDR3 is TGTGCCAGCTCGACGGACAGGGTGGGTCAGCCCCAGCATTTT. Translating gives CASSTDRVGQPQHF.

The genes are TRBV10-2 and TRBJ2-3, with TRBD2 identical over 10 bases. From germline, CDR1 is WSHSY and CDR2 SAAADI. The CDR3 is 17 amino acids. Trimming took 4 bases from V and 1 from J; bases not matched to a gene: 8. CDR3 in DNA: TGCGCCAGCAGTGGGTCGAAGCTAGCGGGGGGCACAGATACGCAGTATTTT. It translates to CASSGSKLAGGTDTQYF.

This chain uses TRBV7-2 with TRBJ2-1; tentatively, D is TRBD2 (5 bases). The germline V gene encodes CDR1 SGHTA and CDR2 FQGNSA. The CDR3 covers 14 residues. With 5 bases removed from V and 7 bases from J, the gap between germline ends came to 15 bases. As DNA, the CDR3 is TGTGCCAGCAGCCTTGACCGGGGTGTGAATGAGCAGTTCTTC. Its translation: CASSLDRGVNEQFF.

The chain combines TRBV27 with TRBJ2-3; the D gene is possibly TRBD2 (5 bases). Germline assignment: CDR1 MNHEY and CDR2 SMNVEV (reference sequence). V lost 6 bases and J lost 2, with 15 bases in between. The CDR3 is 15 residues long. CDR3 loop: CASRRAEGDTDTQYF. The CDR3 region has the DNA TGTGCCAGCAGGCGGGCCGAGGGAGACACAGATACGCAGTATTTT.